This TCR beta chain was recorded in a study of graft-versus-host responses after intestinal transplantation. Looking at the study overall: Recipients had transplants, and these were multivisceral, liver-intestinal, or isolated intestinal.

TCRdb's copy holds only in-frame clones and misses some; the assay was immunoSEQ multiplex PCR. The sample includes about 20,000 clones, 86% of them seen just once. About this clone: Its antigen is unknown.

General study points: Graft-donor T cell macrochimerism coincided with high graft-versus-host to host-versus-graft clonal ratios in allografts.

The CDR3 has 14 residues. V shed 5 bases and J shed 0 bases, with 5 bases lying between them. Germline values: CDR1 SEHNR, CDR2 FQNEAQ (reference sequence). The origin of this receptor is a human patient who received an intestinal transplant, so some T cells may come from the graft donor. This material consisted of PBMCs, taken just over 230 days after intestinal transplant. The chain links TRBV7-9 to TRBJ2-6; D is unclear. The CDR3 here is CASSLDSGANVLTF. CDR3 in DNA: TGTGCCAGCAGCCTGGACTCTGGGGCCAACGTCCTGACTTTC. The full variable domain, rest sourced from reference TRBV7-9 and TRBJ2-6, is DTGVSQNPRHKITKRGQNVTFRCDPISEHNRLYWYRQTLGQGPEFLTYFQNEAQLEKSRLLSDRFSAERPKGSFSTLEIQRTEQGDSAMYLCASSLDSGANVLTFGAGSRLTVL.